Listed below are T cell receptor beta chains from one sample, sequenced in a study of cytomegalovirus exposure and HLA in healthy donors. Sequencing was performed with immunoSEQ multiplex PCR; in TCRdb, only in-frame clones are kept and a portion is missing. This table has some 120,000 clones, around 70% appearing once. Sequencing was performed on PBMCs. These receptors originate from a man aged 25-45 years in good health and CMV-seropositive. Both conserved end residues are part of each CDR3. D genes are given only for firm matches. A clone size is listed for some rows: how often the clone was seen (once, few, many), or a class if it is expanded.

D gene: TRBD1; V gene: TRBV27; J gene: TRBJ2-5; clone size: once; CDR3 DNA: TGTGCCACCACCCAGGGGGTGGAGCAGTACTTC; CDR3 protein: CATTQGVEQYF
D gene: TRBD1; V gene: TRBV5-1; J gene: TRBJ1-2; clone size: .; CDR3 DNA: TGCGCCAGCAGCTTGATGGTGACCGCGACAGGGATGTTCGTTAGAGGCTACACCTTC; CDR3 protein: CASSLMVTATGMFVRGYTF
D gene: .; V gene: TRBV29-1; J gene: TRBJ2-3; clone size: .; CDR3 DNA: TGCAGCGTAAGCCGACAGGGCACAGATACGCAGTATTTT; CDR3 protein: CSVSRQGTDTQYF
D gene: TRBD1; V gene: TRBV19; J gene: TRBJ1-6; clone size: .; CDR3 DNA: TGTGCCAGTGCTGACAGGGCCAATTCACCCCTCCACTTT; CDR3 protein: CASADRANSPLHF
D gene: .; V gene: TRBV25-1; J gene: TRBJ1-1; clone size: .; CDR3 DNA: TGTGCCAGCAGCCCCCGGACAGTGAACACTGAAGCTTTCTTT; CDR3 protein: CASSPRTVNTEAFF
D gene: TRBD2; V gene: TRBV4-2; J gene: TRBJ2-2; clone size: .; CDR3 DNA: TGTGCCAGCAGCCGACCACATCCAGGACTAGCGGGGGCCGGGGAGCTGTTTTTT; CDR3 protein: CASSRPHPGLAGAGELFF
D gene: .; V gene: TRBV2; J gene: TRBJ1-3; clone size: .; CDR3 DNA: TGTGCCAGCAGTGAGACTGAAGGAAACACCATATATTTT; CDR3 protein: CASSETEGNTIYF
D gene: .; V gene: TRBV7-9; J gene: TRBJ2-1; clone size: .; CDR3 DNA: TGTGCCAGCATCCAGGGGGGTCCCCCCTACAATGAGCAGTTCTTC; CDR3 protein: CASIQGGPPYNEQFF
D gene: .; V gene: TRBV2; J gene: TRBJ1-5; clone size: .; CDR3 DNA: TGTGCCAGCAGTCCACAGGGCGGGAGGAGCAATCAGCCCCAGCATTTT; CDR3 protein: CASSPQGGRSNQPQHF
D gene: .; V gene: TRBV14; J gene: TRBJ2-7; clone size: once; CDR3 DNA: TGTGCCAGCAGCCAAGGGGGGGGGCGGCAGTACTTC; CDR3 protein: CASSQGGGRQYF
D gene: .; V gene: TRBV2; J gene: TRBJ1-2; clone size: .; CDR3 DNA: TGTGCCAGCAGTGGCGCCCCCCCTTATGGCTACACCTTC; CDR3 protein: CASSGAPPYGYTF
D gene: .; V gene: TRBV5-1; J gene: TRBJ1-2; clone size: .; CDR3 DNA: TGCGCCAGCAGCTTATCCGGCCAGGGCTATGGCTACACCTTC; CDR3 protein: CASSLSGQGYGYTF
D gene: .; V gene: TRBV6-5; J gene: TRBJ2-3; clone size: .; CDR3 DNA: TGTGCCAGCAGTTACTTGAGCTGGGCGGATACGCAGTATTTT; CDR3 protein: CASSYLSWADTQYF
D gene: TRBD2; V gene: TRBV2; J gene: TRBJ2-3; clone size: .; CDR3 DNA: TGTGCCAGCAGTGAAAAGCTAGCGGGGGTATCAGATACGCAGTATTTT; CDR3 protein: CASSEKLAGVSDTQYF
D gene: TRBD1; V gene: TRBV10-2; J gene: TRBJ2-3; clone size: .; CDR3 DNA: TGCGCCAGCAGACCTCCTAGGGGGGACAGGGACACAGATACGCAGTATTTT; CDR3 protein: CASRPPRGDRDTDTQYF
D gene: .; V gene: TRBV11-2; J gene: TRBJ1-2; clone size: few; CDR3 DNA: TGTGCCAGCAGCTTAGAGGCGGGGGGTAACTATGGCTACACCTTC; CDR3 protein: CASSLEAGGNYGYTF
D gene: TRBD1; V gene: TRBV5-1; J gene: TRBJ2-3; clone size: .; CDR3 DNA: TGCGCCAGCAGTTCCGGACAGGCCCAGATTTCCACGCAGTATTTT; CDR3 protein: CASSSGQAQISTQYF
D gene: .; V gene: TRBV7-6; J gene: TRBJ1-5; clone size: .; CDR3 DNA: TGTGCCAGCAGCGAAGGAGCGGGCGAGCCCCAGCATTTT; CDR3 protein: CASSEGAGEPQHF
D gene: .; V gene: TRBV30; J gene: TRBJ2-2; clone size: .; CDR3 DNA: TGTGCCTGGAGTGTACGGTCGGCCGGGGAGCTGTTTTTT; CDR3 protein: CAWSVRSAGELFF
D gene: .; V gene: TRBV5-4; J gene: TRBJ2-3; clone size: .; CDR3 DNA: TGTGCCAGCAACCCGGGATCTTACACAGATACGCAGTATTTT; CDR3 protein: CASNPGSYTDTQYF
D gene: .; V gene: TRBV6-6; J gene: TRBJ1-1; clone size: .; CDR3 DNA: TGTGCCAGCAGCATTCAGGGGAACACTGAAGCTTTCTTT; CDR3 protein: CASSIQGNTEAFF
D gene: .; V gene: TRBV12-5; J gene: TRBJ2-6; clone size: few; CDR3 DNA: TGTGCTAGTGGTTTGGGCAGAAACTCTGGGGCCAACGTCCTGACTTTC; CDR3 protein: CASGLGRNSGANVLTF
D gene: .; V gene: TRBV25-1; J gene: TRBJ2-1; clone size: .; CDR3 DNA: TGTGCCAGCAGTGACCCAGGGGACCACAATGAGCAGTTCTTC; CDR3 protein: CASSDPGDHNEQFF
D gene: .; V gene: TRBV7-9; J gene: TRBJ1-3; clone size: .; CDR3 DNA: TGTTCCAGCAGCCCTGACAGGCTAACTTACACCATATATTTT; CDR3 protein: CSSSPDRLTYTIYF
D gene: .; V gene: TRBV19; J gene: TRBJ2-3; clone size: .; CDR3 DNA: TGTGCCAGTAGTATTAGACTCCCCACAGATACGCAGTATTTT; CDR3 protein: CASSIRLPTDTQYF
D gene: TRBD1; V gene: TRBV4-2; J gene: TRBJ1-2; clone size: .; CDR3 DNA: TGTGCCAGCAGCCAAGAAGAAGCGACAGGGACCTATGGCTACCCCTTC; CDR3 protein: CASSQEEATGTYGYPF
D gene: .; V gene: TRBV4-3; J gene: TRBJ2-2; clone size: .; CDR3 DNA: TGCGCCAGCAGTCTCGCCGGGAACACCGGGGAGCTGTTTTTT; CDR3 protein: CASSLAGNTGELFF
D gene: .; V gene: TRBV30; J gene: TRBJ1-5; clone size: .; CDR3 DNA: TGTGCCTGGAGTGAAGGGGCCCGTCAGCCCCAGCATTTT; CDR3 protein: CAWSEGARQPQHF
D gene: .; V gene: TRBV7-2; J gene: TRBJ1-2; clone size: .; CDR3 DNA: TGTGCCAGCAGCGTCAGGTCCTATGGCTACACCTTC; CDR3 protein: CASSVRSYGYTF
D gene: .; V gene: TRBV19; J gene: TRBJ1-2; clone size: .; CDR3 DNA: TGTGCCAGCACTATGGGAGGGTATGGCTACACCTTC; CDR3 protein: CASTMGGYGYTF
D gene: .; V gene: TRBV5-1; J gene: TRBJ1-4; clone size: .; CDR3 DNA: TGCGCCAGCAGCTGGACAGTTAATGAAAAACTGTTTTTT; CDR3 protein: CASSWTVNEKLFF
D gene: .; V gene: TRBV28; J gene: TRBJ1-3; clone size: .; CDR3 DNA: TGTGCCAGCAGTTTATCCCGTAGAGGGCCAGGAAACACCATATATTTT; CDR3 protein: CASSLSRRGPGNTIYF
D gene: .; V gene: TRBV5-4; J gene: TRBJ1-2; clone size: few; CDR3 DNA: TGTGCCAGCAGCTGGGACACCAACTATGGCTACACCTTC; CDR3 protein: CASSWDTNYGYTF
D gene: .; V gene: TRBV30; J gene: TRBJ1-5; clone size: few; CDR3 DNA: TGTGCCTGGAGCTTCGGGGAGAATCAGCCCCAGCATTTT; CDR3 protein: CAWSFGENQPQHF
D gene: .; V gene: TRBV7-2; J gene: TRBJ2-7; clone size: .; CDR3 DNA: TGTGCCAGCAGCTTTCGAAGGACATACGAGCAGTACTTC; CDR3 protein: CASSFRRTYEQYF
D gene: .; V gene: TRBV6-6; J gene: TRBJ2-5; clone size: .; CDR3 DNA: TGTGCCAGCAGTTCAGGGCTATCAGAGACCCAGTACTTC; CDR3 protein: CASSSGLSETQYF
D gene: .; V gene: TRBV6-5; J gene: TRBJ1-3; clone size: .; CDR3 DNA: TGTGCCAGCAGTTACGAGAGAAACACCATATATTTT; CDR3 protein: CASSYERNTIYF
D gene: .; V gene: TRBV15; J gene: TRBJ1-6; clone size: .; CDR3 DNA: TGTGCCACCAGCAGCAAACGGGGTAATTCACCCCTCCACTTT; CDR3 protein: CATSSKRGNSPLHF
D gene: .; V gene: TRBV19; J gene: TRBJ2-7; clone size: .; CDR3 DNA: TGTGCCAGTAGTCACGCTATATCGGGAGATATCTCCTACGAGCAGTACTTC; CDR3 protein: CASSHAISGDISYEQYF
D gene: TRBD1; V gene: TRBV29-1; J gene: TRBJ2-7; clone size: .; CDR3 DNA: TGCAGCGTGATTACCGGGACAGGGGGCGGCGAGCAGTACTTC; CDR3 protein: CSVITGTGGGEQYF
D gene: TRBD2; V gene: TRBV5-1; J gene: TRBJ2-5; clone size: .; CDR3 DNA: TGCGCCAGCAGCGTGAGCGAGCGGGGGCCGGGAGAGACCCAGTACTTC; CDR3 protein: CASSVSERGPGETQYF
D gene: .; V gene: TRBV30; J gene: TRBJ2-7; clone size: .; CDR3 DNA: TGTGCCTGGAGGTTTGGAAGGGGTCGTGAGCAGTACTTC; CDR3 protein: CAWRFGRGREQYF